Following are 8 T cell receptor beta chains from one sample sequenced in a study of T cells in Graves' hyperthyroidism and ophthalmopathy. Amplified TCR beta CDR3 regions came from RNA transcripts. HTBI primers were used for first-round RT-PCR of the TCR CDR3. TCRdb recomputed calls from the multiplex PCR reads with MiXCR, one row per CDR3 protein. The table lists about 520,000 distinct CDR3 sequences, approximately 25% of them singletons. The material sequenced was blood. These receptors all stem from a woman aged 25-40 years with Graves' ophthalmopathy.

The sample holds many counts of this clonotype. The chain combines TRBV4-1 with TRBJ2-5; maybe TRBD2 (5 bases). CDR3 length: 18 residues. V was shortened by 2 bases and J by 4 bases, with 23 bases between the two germline ends. Germline CDR1 MGHRA, CDR2 YSYEKL. The CDR3 nucleotides are TGCGCCAGCAGCCAATCACTGGGCGGGCCACCATATGTAGAGACCCAGTACTTC. Encoded protein: CASSQSLGGPPYVETQYF.

A few counts support this clonotype. Possible read error: a much larger clone is one base away. This sequence joins TRBV20-1 and TRBJ1-1; D gene unclear. This CDR3 region has 13 residues. Germline CDR1 and CDR2: DFQATT and SNEGSKA (reference sequence). The DNA for the CDR3 is TGCAGTGCTCCACACAGTGTCAACACTGAAGCTTGCTTT. Residues: CSAPHSVNTEACF.

The rearrangement joins TRBV20-1 to TRBJ2-2; 9 bases are shared with TRBD2. J gave up 1 base and V 4 bases, and 1 base lay outside the gene matches. The CDR3 loop spans 14 amino acids. Germline V gene lookup returns CDR1 DFQATT and CDR2 SNEGSKA (reference sequence). This chain's CDR3 is CSAKAGGNTGELFF. The DNA for the CDR3 is TGCAGTGCTAAAGCGGGGGGGAACACCGGGGAGCTGTTTTTT.

This clonotype was seen only a few times. The chain links TRBV6-1 to TRBJ2-5; a weak D match, TRBD1 (7 bases). The germline V and J ends were trimmed by 6 bases and 6 bases, with 17 bases remaining between them. CDR1 is MNHNS, CDR2 SASEGT, per germline. The CDR3 is 14 residues long. CDR3 region: CASSRYRGGQTQYF. The CDR3 nucleotides read TGTGCCAGCAGCCGCTACAGGGGAGGACAGACCCAGTACTTC.

This clonotype was counted at least ten times. The chain recombines TRBV20-1 with TRBJ2-7; TRBD1 might be the D (6 bases). Germline V gene sequence: CDR1 DFQATT, CDR2 SNEGSKA (reference sequence). The V end lost 8 bases, the J end lost 1 base, and 9 bases lay between the germline ends. The CDR3 has 11 amino acids. The CDR3 loop is CSSGQSYEQYF. DNA of the CDR3: TGCAGTTCAGGACAGTCCTACGAGCAGTACTTC.

This clonotype was observed many times. V usage is TRBV10-3 and J usage is TRBJ2-6, with D possibly being TRBD2 (5 bases). V lost 6 bases and J 1 base, leaving 7 bases between the germline ends. In germline, CDR1 is ENHRY, CDR2 SYGVKD. The CDR3 spans 14 residues. This CDR3 reads CAISGVSGANVLTF. The CDR3 DNA is TGTGCCATCAGCGGGGTATCTGGGGCCAACGTCCTGACTTTC.

Ten or more counts support this clonotype. This chain connects TRBV30 to TRBJ1-2; maybe TRBD1 (5 bases). Germline-derived CDR1 and CDR2 are GTSNPN and SVGIG (reference sequence). This CDR3 comprises 13 residues. V lost 0 bases and J 5 bases, leaving 10 bases between the germline ends. As DNA, the CDR3 is TGTGCCTGGAGTGTGGGGGTTCGGTATGGCTACACCTTC. This codes for CAWSVGVRYGYTF.

The count of this clonotype is one. The chain has TRBV30 and TRBJ1-2; TRBD1 is a possible D gene (5 bases). This CDR3 has 14 residues. With 0 bases removed from V and 7 bases from J, the gap between germline ends came to 15 bases. Germline V gives CDR1 GTSNPN, CDR2 SVGIG (reference sequence). The CDR3 loop reads CAWSVGPGYFGYTF. The CDR3 region has the DNA TGTGCCTGGAGTGTGGGACCAGGATACTTTGGCTACACCTTC.